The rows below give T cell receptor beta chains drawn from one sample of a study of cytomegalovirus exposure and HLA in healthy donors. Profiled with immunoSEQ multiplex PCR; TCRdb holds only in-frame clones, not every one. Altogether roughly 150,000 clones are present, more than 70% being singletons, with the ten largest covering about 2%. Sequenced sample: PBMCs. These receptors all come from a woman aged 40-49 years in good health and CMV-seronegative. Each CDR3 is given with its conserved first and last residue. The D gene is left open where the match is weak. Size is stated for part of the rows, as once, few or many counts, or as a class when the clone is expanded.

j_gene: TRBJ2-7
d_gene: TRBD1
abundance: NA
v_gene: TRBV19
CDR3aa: CASSIVLGQGDYEQYF
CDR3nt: TGTGCCAGTAGTATTGTATTGGGACAGGGGGACTACGAGCAGTACTTC

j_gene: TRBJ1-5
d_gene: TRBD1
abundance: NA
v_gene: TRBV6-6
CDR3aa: CASSYSGTGVQPQHF
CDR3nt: TGTGCCAGCAGTTACTCAGGGACAGGGGTTCAGCCCCAGCATTTT

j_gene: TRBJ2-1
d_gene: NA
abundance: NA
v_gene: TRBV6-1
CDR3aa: CASSESVRANEQFF
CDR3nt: TGTGCCAGCAGTGAATCCGTCAGGGCGAATGAGCAGTTCTTC

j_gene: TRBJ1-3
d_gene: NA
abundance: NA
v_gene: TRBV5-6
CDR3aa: CASSRPGLGSGNTIYF
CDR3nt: TGTGCCAGCAGCCGGCCAGGGCTGGGCTCTGGAAACACCATATATTTT

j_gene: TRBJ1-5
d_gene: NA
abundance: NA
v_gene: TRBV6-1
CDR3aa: CASSEAFDSSNQPQHF
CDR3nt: TGTGCCAGCAGTGAAGCGTTTGACAGTAGCAATCAGCCCCAGCATTTT

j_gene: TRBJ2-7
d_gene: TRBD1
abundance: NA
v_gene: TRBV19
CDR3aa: CASSIAGGGSYEQYF
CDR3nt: TGTGCCAGTAGTATCGCAGGGGGTGGCTCCTACGAGCAGTACTTC

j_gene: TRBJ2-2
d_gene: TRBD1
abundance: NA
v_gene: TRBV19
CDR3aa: CASTYRDRGTGELFF
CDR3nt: TGTGCCAGTACCTACAGGGACAGGGGCACCGGGGAGCTGTTTTTT

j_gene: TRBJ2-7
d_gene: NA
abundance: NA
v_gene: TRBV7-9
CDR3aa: CASSTSPTGSEQYF
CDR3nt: TGTGCCAGCAGCACTAGTCCAACAGGGAGCGAGCAGTACTTC

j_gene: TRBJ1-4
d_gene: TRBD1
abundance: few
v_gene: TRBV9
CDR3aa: CASSPRTGTAEKLFF
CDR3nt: TGTGCCAGCAGCCCGAGGACAGGGACCGCTGAAAAACTGTTTTTT

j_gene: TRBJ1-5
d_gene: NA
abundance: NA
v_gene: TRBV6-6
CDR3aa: CASSYSPGQNQPQHF
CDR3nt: TGTGCCAGCAGTTACTCCCCCGGACAGAATCAGCCCCAGCATTTT

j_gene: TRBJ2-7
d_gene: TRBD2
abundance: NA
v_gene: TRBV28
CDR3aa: CASSLTLAGGYEQYF
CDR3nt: TGTGCCAGCAGCCTAACACTAGCGGGAGGCTACGAGCAGTACTTC

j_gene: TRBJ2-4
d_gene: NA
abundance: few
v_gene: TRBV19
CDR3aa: CASSGAYLPIQYF
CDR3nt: TGTGCCAGTAGTGGGGCATATCTTCCCATTCAGTACTTC

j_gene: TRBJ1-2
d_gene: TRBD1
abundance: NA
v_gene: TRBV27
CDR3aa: CASKEGQKLNYGYTF
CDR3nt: TGTGCCAGCAAAGAGGGACAGAAATTAAACTATGGCTACACCTTC

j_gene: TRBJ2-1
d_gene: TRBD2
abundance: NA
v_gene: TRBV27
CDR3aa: CASSAGTSGYNEQFF
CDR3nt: TGTGCCAGCAGTGCCGGGACTAGCGGTTACAATGAGCAGTTCTTC

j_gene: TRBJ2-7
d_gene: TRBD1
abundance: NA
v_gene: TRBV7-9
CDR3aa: CSSSLGNYRGPTPYEQYF
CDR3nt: TGTTCCAGCAGCTTAGGAAACTACAGGGGCCCTACTCCCTACGAGCAGTACTTC

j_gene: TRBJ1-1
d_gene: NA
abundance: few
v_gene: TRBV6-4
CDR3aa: CASLTPAGTNTEAFF
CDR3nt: TGTGCCAGCCTAACCCCGGCAGGTACAAACACTGAAGCTTTCTTT

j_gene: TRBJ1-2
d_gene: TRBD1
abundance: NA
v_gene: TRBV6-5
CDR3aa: CASSYGQGAYYGYTF
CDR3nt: TGTGCCAGCAGTTACGGACAGGGGGCATACTATGGCTACACCTTC

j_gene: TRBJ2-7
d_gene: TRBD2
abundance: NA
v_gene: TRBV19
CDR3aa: CASSMLGEGYEQYF
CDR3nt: TGTGCCAGTAGTATGTTAGGGGAGGGCTACGAGCAGTACTTC

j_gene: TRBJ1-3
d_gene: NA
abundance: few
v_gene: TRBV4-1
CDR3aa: CASSQDGQGFVSGNTIYF
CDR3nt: TGCGCCAGCAGCCAAGACGGCCAGGGCTTCGTCTCTGGAAACACCATATATTTT

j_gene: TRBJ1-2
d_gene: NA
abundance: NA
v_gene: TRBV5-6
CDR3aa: CASSLGQKIYGYTF
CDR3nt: TGTGCCAGCAGCTTGGGGCAGAAAATCTATGGCTACACCTTC

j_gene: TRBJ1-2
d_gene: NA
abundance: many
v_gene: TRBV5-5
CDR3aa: CASSPRQDYGYTF
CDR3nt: TGTGCCAGCAGTCCTCGACAGGACTATGGCTACACCTTC

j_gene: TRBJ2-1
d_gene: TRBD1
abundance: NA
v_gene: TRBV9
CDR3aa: CASSAGTDGGEQFF
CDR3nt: TGTGCCAGCAGCGCAGGGACAGACGGCGGTGAGCAGTTCTTC

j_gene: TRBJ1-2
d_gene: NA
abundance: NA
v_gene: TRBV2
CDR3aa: CASRYLDGTYGYTF
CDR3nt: TGTGCCAGCAGATACCTAGACGGAACCTATGGCTACACCTTC

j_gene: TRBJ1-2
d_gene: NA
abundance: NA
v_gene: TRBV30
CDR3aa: CAFLPRQTYGYTF
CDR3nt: TGTGCCTTCCTCCCTCGACAGACCTATGGCTACACCTTC

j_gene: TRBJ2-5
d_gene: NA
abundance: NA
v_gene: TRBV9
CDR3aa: CASSVSRGRQETQYF
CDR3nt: TGTGCCAGCAGCGTATCCAGGGGACGCCAAGAGACCCAGTACTTC

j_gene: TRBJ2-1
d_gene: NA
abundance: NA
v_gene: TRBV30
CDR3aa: CAWNLAASSYNEQFF
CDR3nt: TGTGCCTGGAACCTGGCAGCGAGCTCCTACAATGAGCAGTTCTTC

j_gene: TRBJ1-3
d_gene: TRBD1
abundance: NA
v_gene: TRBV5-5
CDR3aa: CASSLDRGDTIYF
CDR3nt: TGTGCCAGCAGCCTCGACAGGGGTGACACCATATATTTT

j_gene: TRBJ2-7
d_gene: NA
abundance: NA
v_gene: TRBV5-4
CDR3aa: CASSFPGAYEQYF
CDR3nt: TGTGCCAGCAGCTTCCCGGGGGCCTACGAGCAGTACTTC

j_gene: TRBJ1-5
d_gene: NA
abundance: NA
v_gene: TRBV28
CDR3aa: CASSQETGRQPQHF
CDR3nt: TGTGCCAGCAGCCAAGAAACAGGGCGTCAGCCCCAGCATTTT

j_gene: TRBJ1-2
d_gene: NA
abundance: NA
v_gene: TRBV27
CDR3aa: CASGKGGGYTF
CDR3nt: TGTGCCAGCGGAAAAGGCGGTGGCTACACCTTC

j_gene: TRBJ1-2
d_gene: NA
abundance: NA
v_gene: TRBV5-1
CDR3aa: CASSSDSSYGYTF
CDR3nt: TGCGCCAGCAGCTCGGACAGTAGCTATGGCTACACCTTC

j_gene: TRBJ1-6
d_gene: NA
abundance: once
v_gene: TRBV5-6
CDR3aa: CASRREDNSPLHF
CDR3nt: TGTGCCAGCCGTCGAGAAGATAATTCACCCCTCCACTTT

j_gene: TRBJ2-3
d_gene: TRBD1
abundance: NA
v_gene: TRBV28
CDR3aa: CASRPTGADTQYF
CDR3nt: TGTGCCAGCAGACCCACAGGGGCAGATACGCAGTATTTT

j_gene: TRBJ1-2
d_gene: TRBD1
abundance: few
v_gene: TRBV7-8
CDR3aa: CASSLEGQGETHGYTF
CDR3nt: TGTGCCAGCAGCTTAGAAGGACAGGGCGAAACGCACGGCTACACCTTC

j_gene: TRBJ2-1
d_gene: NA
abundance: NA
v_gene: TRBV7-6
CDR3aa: CASSLLGSSYNEQFF
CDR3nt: TGTGCCAGCAGCTTATTAGGGAGCTCCTACAATGAGCAGTTCTTC

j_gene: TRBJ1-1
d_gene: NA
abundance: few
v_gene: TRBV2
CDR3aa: CASSEVRGTEAFF
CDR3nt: TGTGCCAGCAGTGAAGTCAGGGGCACTGAAGCTTTCTTT

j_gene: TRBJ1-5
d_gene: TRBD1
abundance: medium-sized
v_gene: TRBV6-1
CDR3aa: CASSVSGGGQPQHF
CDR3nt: TGTGCCAGCAGTGTCTCAGGGGGAGGTCAGCCCCAGCATTTT

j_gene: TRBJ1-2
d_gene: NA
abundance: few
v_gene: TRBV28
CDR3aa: CASATGSNYGYTF
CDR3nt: TGTGCCAGCGCGACCGGGAGTAACTATGGCTACACCTTC

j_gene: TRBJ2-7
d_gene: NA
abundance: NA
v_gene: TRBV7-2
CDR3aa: CASSAMGAAYEQYF
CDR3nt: TGTGCCAGCAGCGCTATGGGGGCAGCCTACGAGCAGTACTTC

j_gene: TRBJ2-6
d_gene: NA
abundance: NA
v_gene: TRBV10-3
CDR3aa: CAINLDSSTGANVLTF
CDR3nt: TGTGCCATCAACCTGGACTCTAGTACTGGGGCCAACGTCCTGACTTTC

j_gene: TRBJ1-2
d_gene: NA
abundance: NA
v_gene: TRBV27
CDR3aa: CASSPGTSREYYGYTF
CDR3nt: TGTGCCAGCAGTCCAGGGACTAGTAGGGAGTACTATGGCTACACCTTC

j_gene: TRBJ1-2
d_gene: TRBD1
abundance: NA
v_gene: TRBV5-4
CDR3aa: CASSLDRAYYGYTF
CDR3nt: TGTGCCAGCAGCCTAGACAGGGCGTACTATGGCTACACCTTC

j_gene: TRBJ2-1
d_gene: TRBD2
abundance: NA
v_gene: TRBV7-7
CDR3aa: CASSLGSGGDNEQFF
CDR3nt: TGTGCCAGCAGCTTAGGCAGCGGGGGAGACAATGAGCAGTTCTTC

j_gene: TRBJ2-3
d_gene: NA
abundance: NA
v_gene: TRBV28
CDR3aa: CASSVPDTQYF
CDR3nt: TGTGCCAGCAGCGTCCCAGATACGCAGTATTTT

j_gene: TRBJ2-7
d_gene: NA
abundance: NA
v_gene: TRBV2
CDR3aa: CASSWWEIYEQYF
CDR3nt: TGTGCCAGCAGTTGGTGGGAGATCTACGAGCAGTACTTC

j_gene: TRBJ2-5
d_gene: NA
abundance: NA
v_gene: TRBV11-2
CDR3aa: CASSLVQGEAQYF
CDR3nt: TGTGCCAGCAGCTTAGTACAGGGTGAGGCCCAGTACTTC

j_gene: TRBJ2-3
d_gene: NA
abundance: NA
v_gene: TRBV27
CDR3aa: CASSLFLLADSTDTQYF
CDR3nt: TGTGCCAGCAGTTTATTTCTGCTAGCAGATAGCACAGATACGCAGTATTTT

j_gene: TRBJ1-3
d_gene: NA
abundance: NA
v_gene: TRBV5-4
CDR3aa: CASSFEGGNTIYF
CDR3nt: TGTGCCAGCAGCTTCGAGGGAGGAAACACCATATATTTT

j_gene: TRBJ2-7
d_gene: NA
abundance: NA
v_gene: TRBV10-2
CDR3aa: CASTDTGFSYEQYF
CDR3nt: TGCGCCAGCACCGATACAGGGTTCTCCTACGAGCAGTACTTC

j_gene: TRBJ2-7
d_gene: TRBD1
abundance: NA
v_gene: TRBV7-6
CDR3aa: CASSSGFGQEDEQYF
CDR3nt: TGTGCCAGCAGCTCAGGATTCGGACAGGAGGACGAGCAGTACTTC

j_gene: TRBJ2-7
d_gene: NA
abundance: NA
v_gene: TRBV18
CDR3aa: CASSPSLDQEQYF
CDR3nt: TGTGCCAGCTCACCGAGCCTAGACCAAGAGCAGTACTTC

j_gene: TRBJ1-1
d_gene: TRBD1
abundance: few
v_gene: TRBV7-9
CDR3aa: CASSLRGTVEAFF
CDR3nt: TGTGCCAGCAGCTTAAGAGGGACAGTGGAAGCTTTCTTT

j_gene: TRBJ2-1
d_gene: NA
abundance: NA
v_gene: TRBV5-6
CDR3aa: CASSWIGNEQFF
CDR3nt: TGTGCCAGCAGCTGGATCGGGAATGAGCAGTTCTTC

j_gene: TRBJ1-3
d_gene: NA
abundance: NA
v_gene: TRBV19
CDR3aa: CASQGFSGNTIYF
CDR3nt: TGTGCCAGCCAGGGATTCTCTGGAAACACCATATATTTT

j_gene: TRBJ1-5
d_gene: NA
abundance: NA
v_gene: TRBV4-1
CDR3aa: CASSQHRVNSNQPQHF
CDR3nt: TGCGCCAGCAGCCAACACAGGGTCAATAGCAATCAGCCCCAGCATTTT

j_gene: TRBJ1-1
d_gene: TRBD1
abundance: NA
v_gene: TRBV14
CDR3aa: CASSRGTGLERAFF
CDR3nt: TGTGCCAGCAGCCGGGGGACAGGTCTCGAGAGAGCTTTCTTT